The 8 T cell receptor beta chains listed next were all sequenced from one sample in a study of T cells in Graves' hyperthyroidism and ophthalmopathy. Amplification yielded TCR beta CDR3 regions, with RNA transcripts as the source. The primer set for the first-round RT-PCR of the TCR CDR3 was HTBI. Each CDR3 protein is one row after TCRdb ran MiXCR on the multiplex PCR reads. The sample carries 380,000 or so distinct CDR3 sequences, roughly 13% recorded once. Material for sequencing was blood. These receptors originate from a woman in her twenties or thirties with Graves' hyperthyroidism.

This clonotype occurred many times. The chain joins TRBV28 to TRBJ1-6; D is undetermined. Germline assignment: CDR1 MDHEN and CDR2 SYDVKM. The CDR3 has 13 residues. The ends were cut back, 3 bases at V and 8 bases at J, with 8 bases in the middle. The CDR3, as DNA: TGTGCCAGCAGTTTTAGGACTTATTCACCCCTCCACTTT. Translation: CASSFRTYSPLHF.

The table lists this clonotype with many counts. V usage is TRBV12-3 or TRBV12-4 and J usage is TRBJ2-3, with D perhaps TRBD2 (6 bases). V was trimmed by 5 bases and J by 1 base, leaving 16 bases between them. This CDR3 spans 16 amino acids. Here the CDR3 reads CASSPPYRRGTDTQYF. The DNA for the CDR3 is TGTGCCAGCAGTCCTCCTTACCGGAGGGGCACAGATACGCAGTATTTT.

The V and J genes are TRBV5-6 and TRBJ2-3; 7 nucleotides align to TRBD2. V lost 0 bases, J lost 6 bases, and 25 bases stayed unmatched. The CDR3 length is 21 residues. CDR1 is SGHDT, CDR2 YYEEEE, per germline. CDR3 sequence reads: CASSLDWGLYGGSDQADTQYF. Written as DNA, the CDR3 is TGTGCCAGCAGCTTGGATTGGGGCCTCTACGGCGGGAGTGATCAAGCGGATACGCAGTATTTT.

This clonotype was seen repeatedly, ten times or more. The chain employs TRBV25-1 and TRBJ1-1, with a tentative D call TRBD1 (6 bases). There are 14 residues in the CDR3. Germline values: CDR1 MGHDK, CDR2 SYGVNS. The germline V and J ends were trimmed by 1 base and 5 bases, with 11 bases remaining between them. The CDR3 protein is CASSEWGTMTEAFF. CDR3 nucleotides: TGTGCCAGCAGTGAATGGGGGACAATGACTGAAGCTTTCTTT.

This clonotype turned up a few times. The V call is TRBV20-1, the J call TRBJ2-5; no firm D call. Trimming stripped 3 bases from V and 2 bases from J, with 13 bases between. CDR3 length equals 14 residues. Germline V gene sequence: CDR1 DFQATT, CDR2 SNEGSKA (reference sequence). The CDR3 here is CSASSPGYQETQYF. CDR3 coding DNA: TGCAGTGCTAGCTCCCCCGGCTATCAAGAGACCCAGTACTTC.

This clonotype occurred many times. The chain recombines TRBV28 with TRBJ2-2; 8 bases are shared with TRBD1. Per germline, CDR1 MDHEN and CDR2 SYDVKM. V shed 7 bases and J 8 bases; nucleotides not matched to a gene: 15. The CDR3 has 16 amino acids. For the CDR3, the DNA is TGTGCCAGCAAAACCCCGACAGGGGATATGTTAGGGGAGCTGTTTTTT. Translated: CASKTPTGDMLGELFF.

This clonotype turned up a few times. The chain links TRBV7-9 to TRBJ1-1, with D perhaps TRBD1 (6 bases). The V end lost 9 bases, the J end lost 4 bases, and 18 bases lay between the germline ends. Per the germline V gene, CDR1 is SEHNR and CDR2 is FQNEAQ (reference sequence). The CDR3 is 14 residues long. CDR3 nucleotides: TGTGCCAGTACACCTCTAGGGGGGCTCACTGAAGCTTTCTTT. Translation gives CASTPLGGLTEAFF.

In regard to this clonotype: This may be a read error, as it is one base from a much larger clone. The rearrangement joins TRBV12-3 or TRBV12-4 to TRBJ1-2; D remains ambiguous. This CDR3 region has 14 residues. Trimming cost V 2 bases and J 8 bases, with 15 bases left between them. CDR3 protein: CASSLRRQIGGYTF. DNA for the CDR3: TGTGCCAGCAGTTTAAGGCGTCAGATTGGCGGCTACACCTTC.